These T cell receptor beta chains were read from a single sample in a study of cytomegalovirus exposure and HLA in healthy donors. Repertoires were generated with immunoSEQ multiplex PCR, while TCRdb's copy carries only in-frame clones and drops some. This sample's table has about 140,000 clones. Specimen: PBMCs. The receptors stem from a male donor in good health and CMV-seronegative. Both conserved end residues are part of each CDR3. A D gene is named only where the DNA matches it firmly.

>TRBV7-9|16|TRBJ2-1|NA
CASSLSGSESHNEQFF
TGTGCCAGCAGCTTATCGGGTAGCGAATCTCACAATGAGCAGTTCTTC
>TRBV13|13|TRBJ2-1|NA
CASSFQVYNEQFF
TGTGCCAGCAGCTTTCAGGTTTACAATGAGCAGTTCTTC
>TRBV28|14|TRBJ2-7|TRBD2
CASSRPGLALGQYF
TGTGCCAGCAGCCGGCCGGGACTAGCCTTGGGGCAGTACTTC
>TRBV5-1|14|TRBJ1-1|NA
CASSLGTSNTEAFF
TGCGCCAGCAGCTTGGGGACATCGAACACTGAAGCTTTCTTT
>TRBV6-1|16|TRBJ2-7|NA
CASSESPAGGTFEQYF
TGTGCCAGCAGTGAGTCCCCCGCAGGGGGGACCTTCGAGCAGTACTTC
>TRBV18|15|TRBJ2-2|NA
CASSGGQGITGELFF
TGTGCCAGCTCCGGGGGGCAGGGGATCACCGGGGAGCTGTTTTTT
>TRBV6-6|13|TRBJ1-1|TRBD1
CASSSDRATEAFF
TGTGCCAGCAGTTCGGACAGGGCGACCGAAGCTTTCTTT
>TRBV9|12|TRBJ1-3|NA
CASSGGGDTIYF
TGTGCCAGCAGCGGGGGAGGTGACACCATATATTTT
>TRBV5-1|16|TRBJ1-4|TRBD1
CASSTGTGNLGEKLFF
TGCGCCAGCAGCACCGGGACAGGAAACCTCGGTGAAAAACTGTTTTTT
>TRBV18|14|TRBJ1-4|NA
CASSSGGELGKLFF
TGTGCCAGCTCGTCAGGAGGTGAGCTCGGAAAACTGTTTTTT
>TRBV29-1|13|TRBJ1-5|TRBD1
CSVSGQGGQPQHF
TGCAGCGTTTCTGGACAGGGTGGGCAGCCCCAGCATTTT
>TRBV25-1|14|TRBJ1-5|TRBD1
CASSDRGWNQPQHF
TGTGCCAGCAGTGACAGGGGGTGGAATCAGCCCCAGCATTTT
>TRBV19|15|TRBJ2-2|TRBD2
CASIMWGGNTGELFF
TGTGCCAGTATCATGTGGGGGGGGAACACCGGGGAGCTGTTTTTT
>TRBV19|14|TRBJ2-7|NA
CASSIGGALYEQYF
TGTGCCAGTAGTATCGGAGGGGCCCTCTACGAGCAGTACTTC
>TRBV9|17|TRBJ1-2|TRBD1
CASSATSGQGTNYGYTF
TGTGCCAGCAGCGCCACCAGCGGACAGGGGACTAACTATGGCTACACCTTC
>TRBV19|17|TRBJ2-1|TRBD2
CASSIGSGTRNYNEQFF
TGTGCCAGTAGTATAGGAAGCGGGACTAGGAATTACAATGAGCAGTTCTTC
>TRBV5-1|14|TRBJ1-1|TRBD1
CASSSTTGGTEAFF
TGCGCCAGCAGCTCTACTACAGGGGGCACTGAAGCTTTCTTT
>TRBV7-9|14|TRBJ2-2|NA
CASSLRQISEELFF
TGTGCCAGCAGCTTGCGGCAGATATCCGAGGAGCTGTTTTTT
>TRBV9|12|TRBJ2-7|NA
CASSATAGEQYF
TGTGCCAGCAGCGCCACAGCAGGCGAGCAGTACTTC
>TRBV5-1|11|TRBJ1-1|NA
CASNSNTEAFF
TGCGCCAGCAATAGTAACACTGAAGCTTTCTTT
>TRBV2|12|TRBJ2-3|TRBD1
CAGDRTTDTQYF
TGTGCCGGGGACAGGACCACAGATACGCAGTATTTT
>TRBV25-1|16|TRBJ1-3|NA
CASSAMDRTSGNTIYF
TGTGCCAGCAGTGCTATGGACAGAACCTCTGGAAACACCATATATTTT
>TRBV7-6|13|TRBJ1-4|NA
CASSFEHNEKLFF
TGTGCCAGCAGCTTCGAGCATAACGAAAAACTGTTTTTT
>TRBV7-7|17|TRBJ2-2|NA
CASSLGGRGKNTGELFF
TGTGCCAGCAGCTTAGGGGGTAGGGGCAAGAACACCGGGGAGCTGTTTTTT
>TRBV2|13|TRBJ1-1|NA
CASSARESTEAFF
TGTGCCAGCTCAGCCAGGGAAAGCACTGAAGCTTTCTTT
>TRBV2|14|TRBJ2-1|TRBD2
CASSFIPSGGEQFF
TGTGCCAGCAGTTTTATCCCTAGCGGGGGTGAGCAGTTCTTC
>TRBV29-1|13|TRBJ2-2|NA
CSVVPTDTGELFF
TGCAGCGTTGTCCCTACGGACACCGGGGAGCTGTTTTTT
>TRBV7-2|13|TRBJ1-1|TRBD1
CASSSDRGTEAFF
TGTGCCAGCAGCTCCGACAGGGGGACTGAAGCTTTCTTT
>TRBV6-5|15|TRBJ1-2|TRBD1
CASRGGDRRDYGYTF
TGTGCCAGCAGGGGCGGGGACAGGAGGGATTATGGCTACACCTTC
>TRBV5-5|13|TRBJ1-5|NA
CASSYQENQPQHF
TGTGCCAGCAGCTACCAAGAGAATCAGCCCCAGCATTTT
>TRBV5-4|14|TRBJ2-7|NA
CASSHGPEFYEQYF
TGTGCCAGCAGCCATGGGCCCGAGTTCTACGAGCAGTACTTC
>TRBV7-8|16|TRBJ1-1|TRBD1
CASSTLNRGIGTEAFF
TGTGCCAGCAGCACCCTAAACAGGGGCATAGGCACTGAAGCTTTCTTT
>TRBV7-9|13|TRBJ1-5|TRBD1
CAVGGQNNQPQHF
TGTGCCGTCGGGGGACAGAACAATCAGCCCCAGCATTTT
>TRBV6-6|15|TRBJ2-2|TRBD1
CASSFGTANTGELFF
TGTGCCAGCAGTTTTGGGACAGCGAACACCGGGGAGCTGTTTTTT
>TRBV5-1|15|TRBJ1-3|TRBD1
CASSSQGNGRNTIYF
TGCGCCAGCAGCTCACAGGGGAATGGACGGAACACCATATATTTT
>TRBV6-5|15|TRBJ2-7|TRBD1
CASSLTGVSSYEQYF
TGTGCCAGCAGTTTGACAGGGGTTAGCTCCTACGAGCAGTACTTC
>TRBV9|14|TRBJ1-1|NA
CASSTWTAPAEAFF
TGTGCCAGCAGCACATGGACAGCTCCCGCTGAAGCTTTCTTT
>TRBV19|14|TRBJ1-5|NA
CASSRGGGNQPQHF
TGTGCCAGTAGCCGAGGGGGAGGGAATCAGCCCCAGCATTTT
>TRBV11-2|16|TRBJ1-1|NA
CASSLGLVTTNTEAFF
TGTGCCAGCAGCTTGGGGCTTGTGACAACGAACACTGAAGCTTTCTTT
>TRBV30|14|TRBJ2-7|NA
CAWSVPGIGDEQYF
TGTGCCTGGAGTGTACCAGGGATTGGCGACGAGCAGTACTTC
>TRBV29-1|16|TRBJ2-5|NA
CSVDKTASFRQETQYF
TGCAGCGTTGATAAAACAGCATCTTTCCGCCAAGAGACCCAGTACTTC
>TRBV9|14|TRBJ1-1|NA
CASSRDFMNTEAFF
TGTGCCAGCAGCCGGGACTTCATGAACACTGAAGCTTTCTTT
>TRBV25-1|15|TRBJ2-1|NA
CASSERTWGPNEQFF
TGTGCCAGCAGTGAAAGGACCTGGGGGCCGAATGAGCAGTTCTTC
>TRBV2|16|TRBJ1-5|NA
CASSEDSGRGNQPQHF
TGTGCCAGCAGTGAAGATTCGGGCAGGGGCAATCAGCCCCAGCATTTT
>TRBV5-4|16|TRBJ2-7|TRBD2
CASSLGLAGVVGEQYF
TGTGCCAGCAGCTTGGGACTAGCGGGAGTGGTCGGCGAGCAGTACTTC
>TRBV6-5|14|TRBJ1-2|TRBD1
CAVTGTGGDYGYTF
TGTGCCGTCACCGGGACAGGGGGAGACTATGGCTACACCTTC
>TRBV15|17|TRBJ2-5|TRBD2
CATSRGGTSGDQETQYF
TGTGCCACCAGCAGAGGCGGGACTAGCGGGGACCAAGAGACCCAGTACTTC
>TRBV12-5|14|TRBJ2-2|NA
CASGKDPGPGELFF
TGTGCTAGTGGGAAAGACCCGGGTCCCGGGGAGCTGTTTTTT
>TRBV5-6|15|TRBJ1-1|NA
CASSTVGSPNTEAFF
TGTGCCAGCAGCACGGTTGGGAGCCCGAACACTGAAGCTTTCTTT